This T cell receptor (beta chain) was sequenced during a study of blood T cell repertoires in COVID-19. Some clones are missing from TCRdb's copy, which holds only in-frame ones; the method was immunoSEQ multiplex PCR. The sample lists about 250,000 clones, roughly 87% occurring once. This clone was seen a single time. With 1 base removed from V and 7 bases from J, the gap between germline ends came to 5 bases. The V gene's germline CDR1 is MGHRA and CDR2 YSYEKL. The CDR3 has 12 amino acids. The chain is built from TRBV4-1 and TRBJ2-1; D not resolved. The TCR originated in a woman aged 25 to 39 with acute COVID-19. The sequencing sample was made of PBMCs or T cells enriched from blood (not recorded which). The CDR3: CASSQGLNEQFF. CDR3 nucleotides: TGCGCCAGCAGCCAAGGGCTGAATGAGCAGTTCTTC.